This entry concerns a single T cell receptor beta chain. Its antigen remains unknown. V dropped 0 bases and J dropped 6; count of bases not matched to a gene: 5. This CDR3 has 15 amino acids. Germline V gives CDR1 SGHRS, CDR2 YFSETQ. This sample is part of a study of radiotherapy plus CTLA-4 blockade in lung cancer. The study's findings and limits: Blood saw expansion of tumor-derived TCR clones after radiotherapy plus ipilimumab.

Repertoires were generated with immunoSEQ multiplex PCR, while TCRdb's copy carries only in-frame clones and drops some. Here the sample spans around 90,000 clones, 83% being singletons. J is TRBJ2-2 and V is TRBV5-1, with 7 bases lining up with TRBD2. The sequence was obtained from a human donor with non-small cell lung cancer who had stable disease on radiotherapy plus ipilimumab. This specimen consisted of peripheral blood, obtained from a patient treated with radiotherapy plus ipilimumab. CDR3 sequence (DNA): TGCGCCAGCAGCTTGGCCTCGGGGGGAGCCGGGGAGCTGTTTTTT. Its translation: CASSLASGGAGELFF.